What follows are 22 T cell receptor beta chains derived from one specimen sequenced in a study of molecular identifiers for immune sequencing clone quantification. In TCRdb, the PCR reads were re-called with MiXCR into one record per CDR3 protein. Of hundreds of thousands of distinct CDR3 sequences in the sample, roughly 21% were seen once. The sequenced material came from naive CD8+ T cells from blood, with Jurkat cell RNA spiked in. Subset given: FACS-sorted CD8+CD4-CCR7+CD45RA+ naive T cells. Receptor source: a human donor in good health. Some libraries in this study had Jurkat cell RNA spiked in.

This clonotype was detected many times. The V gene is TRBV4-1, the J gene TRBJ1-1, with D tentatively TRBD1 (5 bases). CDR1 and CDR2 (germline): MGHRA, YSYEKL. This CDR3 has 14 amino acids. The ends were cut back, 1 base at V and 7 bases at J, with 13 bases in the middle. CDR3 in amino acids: CASSQVRELDEAFF. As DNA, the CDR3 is TGCGCCAGCAGCCAAGTCAGGGAACTCGATGAAGCTTTCTTT.

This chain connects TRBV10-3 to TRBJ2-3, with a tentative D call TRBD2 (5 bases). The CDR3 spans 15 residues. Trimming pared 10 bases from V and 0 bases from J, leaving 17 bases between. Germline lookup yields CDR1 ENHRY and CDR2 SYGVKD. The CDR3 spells CATYTGDYSTDTQYF. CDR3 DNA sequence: TGTGCCACCTACACGGGCGACTATAGCACAGATACGCAGTATTTT.

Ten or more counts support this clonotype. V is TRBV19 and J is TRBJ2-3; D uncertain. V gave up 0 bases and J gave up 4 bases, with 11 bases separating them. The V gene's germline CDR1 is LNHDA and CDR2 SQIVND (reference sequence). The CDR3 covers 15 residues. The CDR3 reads CASSIDRYPPDTQYF. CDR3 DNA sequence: TGTGCCAGTAGTATAGATCGCTACCCCCCAGATACGCAGTATTTT.

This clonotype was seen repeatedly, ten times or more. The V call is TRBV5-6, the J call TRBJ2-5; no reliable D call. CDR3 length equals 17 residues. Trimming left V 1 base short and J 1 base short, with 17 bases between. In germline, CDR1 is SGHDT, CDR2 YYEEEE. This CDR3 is CASSLIGETRVQETQYF. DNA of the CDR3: TGTGCCAGCAGCTTGATAGGTGAAACAAGGGTCCAAGAGACCCAGTACTTC.

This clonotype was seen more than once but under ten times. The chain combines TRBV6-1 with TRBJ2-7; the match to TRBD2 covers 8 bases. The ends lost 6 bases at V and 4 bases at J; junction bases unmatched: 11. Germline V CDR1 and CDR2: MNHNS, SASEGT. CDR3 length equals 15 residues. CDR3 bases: TGTGCCAGCAGGGGTAATAGCGGGACAATATACGAGCAGTACTTC. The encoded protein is CASRGNSGTIYEQYF.

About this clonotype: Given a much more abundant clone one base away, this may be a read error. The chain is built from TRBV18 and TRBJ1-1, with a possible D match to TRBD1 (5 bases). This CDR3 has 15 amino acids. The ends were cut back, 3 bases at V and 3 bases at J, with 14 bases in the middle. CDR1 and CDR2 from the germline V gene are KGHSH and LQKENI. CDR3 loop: CASSPTSGVDTEAFF. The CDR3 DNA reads TGTGCCAGCTCACCCACGTCGGGGGTGGACACTGAAGCTTTCTTT.

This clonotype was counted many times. The DNA of the CDR3 is TGCAGCGTTGAAGATCTGGCTAGCGGGAGCCACGAGCAGTACTTC. Translation gives CSVEDLASGSHEQYF. This chain uses TRBV29-1 with TRBJ2-7; 10 bases line up with TRBD2. J was trimmed by 5 bases and V by 0 bases; bases with no gene match: 7. The CDR3 is made up of 15 amino acids. Germline-derived CDR1 and CDR2 are SQVTM and ANQGSEA.

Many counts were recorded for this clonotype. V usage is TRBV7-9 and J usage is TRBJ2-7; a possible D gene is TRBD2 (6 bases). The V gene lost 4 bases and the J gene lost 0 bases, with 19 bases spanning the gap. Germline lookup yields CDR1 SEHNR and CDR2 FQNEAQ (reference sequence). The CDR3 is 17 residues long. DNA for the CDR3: TGTGCCAGCAGCTCCCCCCCGTCCCGCGGGGCCTCCTACGAGCAGTACTTC. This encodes CASSSPPSRGASYEQYF.

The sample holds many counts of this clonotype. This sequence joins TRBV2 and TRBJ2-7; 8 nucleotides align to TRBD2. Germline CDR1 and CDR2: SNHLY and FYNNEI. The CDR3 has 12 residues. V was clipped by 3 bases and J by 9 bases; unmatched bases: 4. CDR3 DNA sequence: TGTGCCAGCAGTGATTTTAGCGGGGTGCAGTACTTC. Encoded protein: CASSDFSGVQYF.

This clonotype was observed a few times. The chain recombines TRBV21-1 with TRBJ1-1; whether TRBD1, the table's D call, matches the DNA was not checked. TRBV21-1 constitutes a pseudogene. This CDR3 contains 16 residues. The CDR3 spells CASSKALGRGWTEAFF. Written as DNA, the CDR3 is TGTGCCAGCAGCAAAGCGCTTGGCAGGGGTTGGACTGAAGCTTTCTTT.

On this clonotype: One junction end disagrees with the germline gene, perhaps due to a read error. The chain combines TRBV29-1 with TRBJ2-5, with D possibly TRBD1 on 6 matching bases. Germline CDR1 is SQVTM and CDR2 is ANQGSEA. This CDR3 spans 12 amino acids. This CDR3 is CSVEQGGETQHF. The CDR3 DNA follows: TGCAGCGTCGAACAGGGCGGCGAGACCCAGCACTTC.

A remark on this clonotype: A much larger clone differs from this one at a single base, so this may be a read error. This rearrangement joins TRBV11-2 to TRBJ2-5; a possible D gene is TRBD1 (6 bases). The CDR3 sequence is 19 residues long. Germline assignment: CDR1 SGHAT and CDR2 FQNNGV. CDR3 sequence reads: CASSFPTELDRNRQGTQYF. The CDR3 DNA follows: TGTGCCAGCAGCTTCCCCACCGAACTCGACAGGAACAGACAAGGGACCCAGTACTTC.

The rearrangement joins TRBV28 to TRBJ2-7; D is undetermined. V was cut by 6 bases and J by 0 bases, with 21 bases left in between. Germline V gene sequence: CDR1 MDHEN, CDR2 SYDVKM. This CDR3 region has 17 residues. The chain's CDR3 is CASSPVGTYGHSYEQYF. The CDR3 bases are TGTGCCAGCAGCCCGGTGGGCACTTACGGGCACTCCTACGAGCAGTACTTC.

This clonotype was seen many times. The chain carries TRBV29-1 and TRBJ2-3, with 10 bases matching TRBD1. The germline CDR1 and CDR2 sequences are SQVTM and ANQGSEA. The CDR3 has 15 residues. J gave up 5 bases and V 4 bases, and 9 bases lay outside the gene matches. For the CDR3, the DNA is TGCAGCGTTGGGCACCCGGGACAGGGGATAGATACGCAGTATTTT. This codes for CSVGHPGQGIDTQYF.

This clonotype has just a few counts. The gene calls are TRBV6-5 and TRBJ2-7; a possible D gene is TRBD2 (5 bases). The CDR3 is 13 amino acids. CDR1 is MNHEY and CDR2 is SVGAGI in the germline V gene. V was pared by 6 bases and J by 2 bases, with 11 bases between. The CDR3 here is CASRADGAYEQYF. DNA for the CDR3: TGTGCCAGCAGAGCGGACGGAGCCTACGAGCAGTACTTC.

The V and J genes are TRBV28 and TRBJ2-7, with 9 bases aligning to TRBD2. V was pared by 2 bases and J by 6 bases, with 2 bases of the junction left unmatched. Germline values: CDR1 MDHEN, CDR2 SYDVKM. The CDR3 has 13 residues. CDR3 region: CASSLASGIEQYF. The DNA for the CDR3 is TGTGCCAGCAGTTTAGCTAGCGGGATCGAGCAGTACTTC.

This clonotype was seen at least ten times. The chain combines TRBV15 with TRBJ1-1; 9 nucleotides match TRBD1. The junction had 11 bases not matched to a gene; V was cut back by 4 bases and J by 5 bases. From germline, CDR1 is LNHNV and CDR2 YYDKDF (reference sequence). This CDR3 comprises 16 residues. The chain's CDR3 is CATSTQTDRGSTEAFF. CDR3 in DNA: TGTGCCACCAGCACCCAAACTGACAGGGGGTCGACTGAAGCTTTCTTT.

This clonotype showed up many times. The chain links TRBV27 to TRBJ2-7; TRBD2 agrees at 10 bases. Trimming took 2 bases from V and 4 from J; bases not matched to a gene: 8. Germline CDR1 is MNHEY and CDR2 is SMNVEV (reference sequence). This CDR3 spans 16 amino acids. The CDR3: CASSLRAGGFEYEQYF. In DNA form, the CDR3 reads TGTGCCAGCAGTTTACGAGCGGGAGGGTTTGAGTACGAGCAGTACTTC.

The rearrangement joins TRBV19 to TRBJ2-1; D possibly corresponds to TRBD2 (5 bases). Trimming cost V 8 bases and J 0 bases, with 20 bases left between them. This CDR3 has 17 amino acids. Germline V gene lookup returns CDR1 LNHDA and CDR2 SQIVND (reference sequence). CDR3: CASYGKGETSSYNEQFF. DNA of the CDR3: TGTGCCAGTTACGGTAAGGGAGAAACGAGCTCCTACAATGAGCAGTTCTTC.

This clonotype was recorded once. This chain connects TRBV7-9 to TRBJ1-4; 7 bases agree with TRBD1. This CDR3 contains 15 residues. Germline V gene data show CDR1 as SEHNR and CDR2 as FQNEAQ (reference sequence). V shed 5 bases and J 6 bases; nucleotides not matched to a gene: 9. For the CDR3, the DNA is TGTGCCAGCAGCCCCCAGGCAGGGGGAGATGAAAAACTGTTTTTT. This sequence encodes CASSPQAGGDEKLFF. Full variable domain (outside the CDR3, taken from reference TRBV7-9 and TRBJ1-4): DTGVSQNPRHKITKRGQNVTFRCDPISEHNRLYWYRQTLGQGPEFLTYFQNEAQLEKSRLLSDRFSAERPKGSFSTLEIQRTEQGDSAMYLCASSPQAGGDEKLFFGSGTQLSVL.

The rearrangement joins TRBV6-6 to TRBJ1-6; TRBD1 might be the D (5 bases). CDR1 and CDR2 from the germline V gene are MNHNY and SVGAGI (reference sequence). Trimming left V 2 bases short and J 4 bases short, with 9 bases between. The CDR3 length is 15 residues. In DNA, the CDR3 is TGTGCCAGCAGTTACAGCAGGGATTATAATTCACCCCTCCACTTT. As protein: CASSYSRDYNSPLHF.

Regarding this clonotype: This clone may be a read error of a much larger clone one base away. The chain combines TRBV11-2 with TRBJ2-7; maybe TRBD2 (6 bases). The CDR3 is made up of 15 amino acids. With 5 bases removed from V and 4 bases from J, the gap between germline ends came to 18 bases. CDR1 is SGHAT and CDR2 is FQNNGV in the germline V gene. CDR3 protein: CASSATGGRGYEQYF. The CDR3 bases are TGTGCCAGCAGCGCCACAGGAGGCCGGGGGTACGAGCAGTACTTC.